Following are 7 T cell receptor beta chains from one sample sequenced in a study of cytomegalovirus exposure and HLA in healthy donors. With 60 Vbeta and 13 Jbeta primers, the PCR was carried out. This table comes from immunoSEQ multiplex PCR, and its TCRdb copy is limited to in-frame clones, with some not included. The listing records 65,000 to 90,000 clones. The sample taken for sequencing was PBMCs. The receptors were gathered from a female donor in good health and CMV-seropositive.

The chain has TRBV6-6 and TRBJ1-1; 7 bases align to TRBD1. With 6 bases clipped from V and 1 base from J, the junction kept 5 bases outside the gene matches. CDR3 size: 14 residues. Germline lookup yields CDR1 MNHNY and CDR2 SVGAGI (reference sequence). CDR3 amino acids: CASRKTGRNTEAFF. The DNA of the CDR3 is TGTGCCAGCAGGAAGACAGGGAGGAACACTGAAGCTTTCTTT.

This chain joins TRBV2 and TRBJ1-6; D is unresolved. The CDR3 runs 12 residues. The germline CDR1 and CDR2 sequences are SNHLY and FYNNEI. V gave up 6 bases and J gave up 9 bases, with 9 bases separating them. This CDR3 is CASRTQLSPLHF. In DNA form, the CDR3 reads TGTGCCAGCAGGACACAGCTTTCACCCCTCCACTTT. The whole variable domain, remainder taken from reference TRBV2 and TRBJ1-6, is EPEVTQTPSHQVTQMGQEVILRCVPISNHLYFYWYRQILGQKVEFLVSFYNNEISEKSEIFDDQFSVERPDGSNFTLKIRSTKLEDSAMYFCASRTQLSPLHFGNGTRLTVT.

CDR3 sequence reads: CSVGGQAKRETQYF. The CDR3 coding sequence is TGCAGCGTTGGGGGACAGGCCAAAAGGGAGACCCAGTACTTC. The J gene is TRBJ2-5, the V gene TRBV29-1; 8 bases align to TRBD1. Germline V gene sequence: CDR1 SQVTM, CDR2 ANQGSEA. J gave up 5 bases and V 4 bases, and 9 bases lay outside the gene matches. CDR3 size: 14 residues.

This chain uses TRBV19 with TRBJ2-7; possible D gene TRBD1, 6 bases. The CDR3 is 15 residues long. Germline CDR1 reads LNHDA; CDR2 reads SQIVND (reference sequence). Between the trimmed V and J ends, which lost 2 bases and 2 bases, there was a span of 13 bases. CDR3 loop: CASSIPGHLTYEQYF. The CDR3 nucleotides read TGTGCCAGTAGTATACCGGGACACCTAACCTACGAGCAGTACTTC.

The DNA for the CDR3 is TGTGCCAGCAGCTTGTACCCAACGTTTGGGGGCCTGAACACTGAAGCTTTCTTT. Protein sequence: CASSLYPTFGGLNTEAFF. The chain is built from TRBV5-4 and TRBJ1-1; TRBD1 might be the D (6 bases). Germline V gene data show CDR1 as SGHNT and CDR2 as YYREEE (reference sequence). Between the trimmed V and J ends, which lost 1 base and 0 bases, there was a span of 19 bases. This CDR3 region has 18 residues.

V is TRBV21-1 and J is TRBJ1-5; the table gives TRBD1 as D, unverified against the DNA. TRBV21-1 represents a pseudogene. The CDR3 extends over 14 amino acids. The CDR3, as DNA: TGTGCCAGCAGCAAAGACAGGGGTGACCAGCCCCAGCATTTT. Translated: CASSKDRGDQPQHF.

The chain has TRBV27 and TRBJ2-1, with 8 bases aligning to TRBD1. V gave up 8 bases and J gave up 6 bases; unmatched junction bases: 9. Looked up from germline, CDR1 is MNHEY and CDR2 is SMNVEV (reference sequence). This CDR3 has 14 residues. CDR3 residues: CASRPGQAFNEQFF. Here the CDR3 DNA reads TGTGCCAGCCGGCCGGGACAGGCCTTCAATGAGCAGTTCTTC.